This TCR beta chain was profiled in a study of T cells expressing NK-cell markers. Study in general: In the group of eight sequenced donors, seven were HCMV-seropositive and one was seronegative. Findings of the study overall: CD8+ T cells in 5 or 6 donors included dominant NKG2C+ clonotypes at roughly 1.0-8%.

Comments on this clonotype: Its antigen is not identified.

The germline V gene encodes CDR1 SGHKS and CDR2 YYEKEE (reference sequence). The CDR3 has 15 amino acids. For TCR beta, cDNA was produced by 5'RACE template switching with UMIs. TCRdb reprocessed the 5' RACE reads, keeping one entry per CDR3 protein, no DNA. Its listing shows about 370,000 distinct CDR3 sequences. The V and J genes are TRBV5-5 and TRBJ1-2; there is no DNA to check the TCRdb D call of TRBD1. The source of this sequence is a woman between 50 and 59 years old in good health. Input material: blood T cells: a sorted CD56 or NKG2C T cell subset, CD4+ or CD8+ T cells, or bulk PBMC T cells (not recorded which). This CDR3 is CASSTAGQGALGYTF.